This T cell receptor beta chain appears in the sequencing data of a study of shared clonotypes between healthy human individuals. Study in general: CD8 memory received one plate per donor, CD8 naive two, CD4 memory three and CD4 naive three.

Running of the assay took place at deep level. Measured with immunoSEQ multiplex PCR; TCRdb has only the in-frame clones, and not every one. The table shows under 650,000 clones, with less than 96% occurring only once. V was pared by 3 bases and J by 3 bases, with 1 base of the junction left unmatched. This CDR3 comprises 13 residues. Germline V gives CDR1 MDHEN, CDR2 SYDVKM. Donors comprised healthy HIV-negative adults lacking recent acute infections or vaccinations. The clonotype was recovered from a woman aged 30 to 39 in good health. The chain couples TRBV28 to TRBJ2-7; TRBD2 matches at 8 bases. Sequencing used naive CD4+ T cells sorted from blood. The subset was: CD45RA+ positively selected. The CDR3 DNA sequence: TGTGCCAGCAGTTTCGGGGGGGGCTACGAGCAGTACTTC. This codes for CASSFGGGYEQYF.